These T cell receptor beta chains were read from a single sample in a study of CD8 T cells in ankylosing spondylitis. TCRdb ran MiXCR on the 5' RACE reads and lists one entry per CDR3 protein. The sample consists of 700,000 to 850,000 distinct CDR3 sequences, 10% to 15% of them appearing once. Material for sequencing was blood, either unsorted or a sorted T cell fraction (not recorded which). The receptors were gathered from a male donor with ankylosing spondylitis. CDR3s include the opening cysteine and the closing phenylalanine or tryptophan. The D gene is left open where the match is weak. The size of a clone is reported for some rows only, either as once, few or many, or as a class for expanded clones.

v_gene	abundance	d_gene	j_gene	CDR3aa	CDR3nt
TRBV20-1	many	-	TRBJ1-1	CSARDQVIEAFF	TGCAGTGCTAGAGATCAGGTTATTGAAGCTTTCTTT
TRBV29-1	many	TRBD1	TRBJ1-1	CSVEDRGYTEAFF	TGCAGCGTGGAGGACAGGGGATACACTGAAGCTTTCTTT
TRBV20-1	-	-	TRBJ2-2	CSARAAVSGELFF	TGCAGTGCTAGAGCGGCGGTATCCGGGGAGCTGTTTTTT
TRBV12-3/TRBV12-4	many	-	TRBJ2-1	CASRGDVHEQFF	TGTGCCAGCAGAGGAGATGTCCATGAGCAGTTCTTC
TRBV18	few	-	TRBJ1-2	CASSPLPGTNYGYTF	TGTGCCAGCTCACCACTTCCGGGAACCAACTATGGCTACACCTTC
TRBV6-1	many	-	TRBJ2-6	CASSPRVSSGANVLTF	TGTGCCAGCAGTCCGCGGGTCTCCTCTGGGGCCAACGTCCTGACTTTC
TRBV18	-	TRBD1	TRBJ2-3	CASSPRRDREPPSGDTQYF	TGTGCCAGCTCACCACGGAGGGACAGGGAACCCCCGTCAGGAGATACGCAGTATTTT
TRBV5-1	few	TRBD1	TRBJ1-6	CASSLWQGEDSPLHF	TGCGCCAGCAGCTTGTGGCAGGGGGAGGATTCACCCCTCCACTTT
TRBV20-1	-	-	TRBJ2-7	CSVRDSSEDEQYF	TGCAGTGTTAGAGATTCCTCTGAAGACGAGCAGTACTTC
TRBV5-1	few	-	TRBJ2-5	CASSSSVTGKETQYF	TGCGCCAGCAGCTCATCAGTAACAGGGAAAGAGACCCAGTACTTC
TRBV4-2	many	TRBD1	TRBJ1-1	CASSQASDRGTFF	TGTGCCAGCAGCCAAGCCAGTGACAGGGGAACTTTCTTT
TRBV18	-	-	TRBJ1-2	CTSSPPTADSYGYTF	TGTACCAGCTCACCGCCGACAGCTGATAGCTATGGCTACACCTTC
TRBV20-1	few	TRBD2	TRBJ2-1	CSARISGGAHEQFF	TGCAGTGCTAGAATTAGCGGGGGGGCCCATGAGCAGTTCTTC
TRBV7-2	-	-	TRBJ1-2	CASSLVLSGSYGYTF	TGTGCCAGCAGCTTAGTTTTGTCGGGTAGCTATGGCTACACCTTC
TRBV20-1	many	-	TRBJ2-1	CSAKEGFRPNEQFF	TGCAGTGCTAAGGAGGGGTTCCGCCCCAATGAGCAGTTCTTC
TRBV4-2	few	-	TRBJ1-5	CASSQGARRSYSNQPQHF	TGTGCCAGCAGCCAAGGCGCCCGGAGAAGCTATAGCAATCAGCCCCAGCATTTT
TRBV5-1	-	-	TRBJ2-2	CASSPISSGFGELFF	TGCGCCAGCAGCCCAATATCATCTGGGTTCGGGGAGCTGTTTTTT
TRBV4-1	-	TRBD1	TRBJ1-1	CASSHLGQGRDTEAFF	TGCGCCAGCAGCCACCTCGGACAGGGAAGGGACACTGAAGCTTTCTTT
TRBV10-3	few	TRBD1	TRBJ2-2	CAISESDRDTGELFF	TGTGCCATCAGTGAGTCGGACAGGGACACCGGGGAGCTGTTTTTT
TRBV6-4	few	-	TRBJ2-1	CASSDSQGMVNEQFF	TGTGCCAGCAGTGACTCTCAGGGAATGGTCAATGAGCAGTTCTTC
TRBV15	few	-	TRBJ2-2	CATSRDGGKAGELFF	TGTGCCACCAGCAGAGATGGGGGAAAGGCCGGGGAGCTGTTTTTT
TRBV20-1	-	-	TRBJ2-7	CSATGPPGTPSYEQYF	TGCAGTGCTACCGGACCCCCTGGGACACCATCCTACGAGCAGTACTTC
TRBV2	few	-	TRBJ2-7	CASLRGLSTYEQYF	TGTGCCAGTCTAAGGGGACTGTCGACCTACGAGCAGTACTTC
TRBV20-1	many	-	TRBJ2-7	CSARRGGYEQYF	TGCAGTGCTAGACGGGGCGGCTACGAGCAGTACTTC
TRBV4-1	-	-	TRBJ1-3	CASSRGAGNTIYF	TGCGCCAGCAGCCGGGGGGCTGGAAACACCATATATTTT
TRBV5-1	-	-	TRBJ2-5	CASSATTGTPQETQYF	TGCGCCAGCAGCGCTACTACCGGGACACCCCAAGAGACCCAGTACTTC
TRBV5-1	few	-	TRBJ1-2	CASSLAPGPNYGYTF	TGCGCCAGCAGCTTGGCCCCGGGACCTAACTATGGCTACACCTTC
TRBV29-1	-	-	TRBJ2-7	CSVEDWSQDYEQYF	TGCAGCGTTGAAGATTGGAGCCAGGATTACGAGCAGTACTTC
TRBV5-1	-	-	TRBJ2-7	CASSRSRDAFYEQYF	TGCGCCAGCAGCCGGAGTCGGGACGCCTTCTACGAGCAGTACTTC
TRBV4-1	once	TRBD1	TRBJ1-4	CASSQGQGVEKLFF	TGCGCCAGCAGCCAAGGACAGGGGGTTGAAAAACTGTTTTTT
TRBV5-1	few	-	TRBJ2-3	CASMSSGSTDTQYF	TGCGCCAGCATGTCGAGCGGGAGCACAGATACGCAGTATTTT
TRBV7-9	-	-	TRBJ1-2	CASRPPGGANYGYTF	TGTGCCAGCAGACCACCTGGGGGAGCTAACTATGGCTACACCTTC
TRBV5-1	few	-	TRBJ2-3	CASRQDLGDTQYF	TGCGCCAGCAGACAGGATCTGGGAGATACGCAGTATTTT
TRBV30	-	-	TRBJ2-5	CALTGSGRETQYF	TGTGCCTTGACGGGATCCGGGAGAGAGACCCAGTACTTC
TRBV6-6	many	-	TRBJ2-7	CATSSVTSEQYF	TGTGCCACGTCCTCGGTTACGTCCGAGCAGTACTTC
TRBV20-1	few	TRBD1	TRBJ1-2	CSAPGQGYYGYTF	TGCAGTGCTCCGGGACAGGGCTACTATGGCTACACCTTC
TRBV7-9	many	-	TRBJ2-5	CASSSTWETQYF	TGTGCCAGCAGCTCAACCTGGGAGACCCAGTACTTC
TRBV20-1	many	-	TRBJ1-6	CSARGGGSFISPLHF	TGCAGTGCTAGAGGGGGGGGTTCCTTCATTTCACCCCTCCACTTT
TRBV7-9	few	-	TRBJ2-7	CASSYRTSDEQYF	TGTGCCAGCAGCTATAGGACCTCCGACGAGCAGTACTTC
TRBV27	-	TRBD2	TRBJ2-3	CASSLSIGGGGTDTQYF	TGTGCCAGCAGTTTATCGATAGGCGGGGGGGGCACAGATACGCAGTATTTT
TRBV20-1	many	-	TRBJ1-2	CSARPGGGGGYTF	TGCAGTGCTCGGCCCGGGGGCGGCGGTGGCTACACCTTC
TRBV20-1	many	-	TRBJ2-3	CSGGGGQFADTQYF	TGCAGTGGAGGAGGGGGACAGTTTGCAGATACGCAGTATTTT
TRBV10-3	-	-	TRBJ1-5	CAISADLDQPQHF	TGTGCCATCAGTGCCGACCTCGATCAGCCCCAGCATTTT